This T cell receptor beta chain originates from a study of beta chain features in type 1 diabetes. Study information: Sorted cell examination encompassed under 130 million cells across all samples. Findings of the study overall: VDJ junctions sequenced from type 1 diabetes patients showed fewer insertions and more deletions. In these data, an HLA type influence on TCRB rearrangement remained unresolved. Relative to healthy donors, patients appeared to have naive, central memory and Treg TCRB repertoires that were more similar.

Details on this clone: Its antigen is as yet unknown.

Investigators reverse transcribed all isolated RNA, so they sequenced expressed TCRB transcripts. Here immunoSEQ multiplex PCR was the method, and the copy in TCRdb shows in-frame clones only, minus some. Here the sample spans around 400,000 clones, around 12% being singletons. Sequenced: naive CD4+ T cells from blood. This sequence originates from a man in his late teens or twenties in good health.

The CDR3 region is CASSYGSLENIQYF. For the CDR3, the DNA is TGTGCCAGCAGTTACGGCTCGCTAGAAAACATTCAGTACTTC. The chain recombines TRBV6-5 with TRBJ2-4; D is unresolved. The length of the CDR3 is 14 residues. CDR1 MNHEY and CDR2 SVGAGI come from the germline V gene. The ends were cut back, 2 bases at V and 5 bases at J, with 10 bases in the middle.